This TCR beta chain appears in the sequencing data of a study of cytomegalovirus exposure and HLA in healthy donors. Overall study findings and caveats: The study flagged around 150 TCR beta chains as cytomegalovirus-associated. The authors later found HLA-associated TCR beta chains more clonally expanded than equally common others.

The CDR3 length is 18 residues. Germline V gives CDR1 ENHRY, CDR2 SYGVKD. The trim removed 2 bases at V and 5 bases at J, leaving 10 bases unmatched. The donors, nominally healthy at sampling, likely had unrecorded immune exposures. To note about this clone: The antigen remains undetermined.

The study ran its PCR with 60 Vbeta and 13 Jbeta primers. Sequenced by immunoSEQ multiplex PCR; TCRdb stores in-frame clones only, minus some. The repertoire includes approximately 100,000 clones, more than 65% of them detected once, and about 4.9% sits in the top ten. This chain connects TRBV10-3 to TRBJ1-4; 11 bases line up with TRBD1. The sequence derives from a woman between 18 and 29 years old in good health and CMV-seropositive. The specimen was PBMCs. CDR3 sequence (DNA): TGTGCCATCAGTGAGAATGGACAGGGGGCGAGGGAAAATGAAAAACTGTTTTTT. Its translation: CAISENGQGARENEKLFF.